The 8 T cell receptor beta chains reported below all come from one sample, sequenced in a study of blood T cell repertoires in COVID-19. Measured with immunoSEQ multiplex PCR; TCRdb has only the in-frame clones, and not every one. This table holds roughly 300,000 clones, 85% to 90% found once. Sequenced sample: peripheral blood. These TCRs come from a woman in her forties who had recovered from COVID-19.

The table lists this clone with a count of one. The chain employs TRBV27 and TRBJ2-3; D possibly corresponds to TRBD1 (5 bases). Germline values: CDR1 MNHEY, CDR2 SMNVEV (reference sequence). The CDR3 sequence is 15 residues long. Trimming pared 5 bases from V and 0 bases from J, leaving 12 bases between. In DNA form, the CDR3 reads TGTGCCAGCAGTCGAAACCAGGGAAGCACAGATACGCAGTATTTT. This codes for CASSRNQGSTDTQYF.

The rearrangement joins TRBV5-6 to TRBJ1-4; 10 nucleotides align to TRBD1. After removal of 6 bases from V and 7 bases from J, the junction contained 15 bases not matched to a gene. Germline CDR1 is SGHDT and CDR2 is YYEEEE. The CDR3 loop spans 17 amino acids. The chain's CDR3 is CASTPRDRGPLGEKLFF. Here the CDR3 DNA reads TGTGCCAGCACCCCGAGGGACAGGGGTCCTTTGGGTGAAAAACTGTTTTTT. Filled out from reference TRBV5-6 and TRBJ1-4, the complete variable domain reads DAGVTQSPTHLIKTRGQQVTLRCSPKSGHDTVSWYQQALGQGPQFIFQYYEEEERQRGNFPDRFSGHQFPNYSSELNVNALLLGDSALYLCASTPRDRGPLGEKLFFGSGTQLSVL.

Here the CDR3 reads CASSLGLQMGDTQYF. The CDR3 region has the DNA TGTGCCAGCAGCCTGGGACTCCAAATGGGAGATACGCAGTATTTT. The chain joins TRBV5-6 to TRBJ2-3; tentatively, D is TRBD2 (6 bases). The ends were cut back, 4 bases at V and 5 bases at J, with 17 bases in the middle. The CDR3 is 15 residues long. CDR1 and CDR2 (germline): SGHDT, YYEEEE.

This chain links TRBV7-2 with TRBJ1-4, with D possibly TRBD1 on 6 matching bases. Germline V gives CDR1 SGHTA, CDR2 FQGNSA. The V gene lost 5 bases and the J gene lost 7 bases, with 17 bases spanning the gap. CDR3 length: 15 residues. The CDR3 DNA follows: TGTGCCAGCAGCCCCACAGGGCGGGGGGGTGAAAAACTGTTTTTT. Its translation is CASSPTGRGGEKLFF.

CDR3 loop: CASSPRGGPYNEQFF. The CDR3, as DNA: TGCGCCAGCAGCCCCCGGGGGGGCCCCTACAATGAGCAGTTCTTC. The chain couples TRBV4-1 to TRBJ2-1; the match to TRBD2 covers 8 bases. After removal of 4 bases from V and 2 bases from J, the junction contained 4 bases not matched to a gene. Germline V gene lookup returns CDR1 MGHRA and CDR2 YSYEKL. This CDR3 spans 15 amino acids.

This chain connects TRBV27 to TRBJ2-5, with TRBD2 identical over 8 bases. The CDR3 extends over 14 amino acids. Germline V lookup: CDR1 MNHEY, CDR2 SMNVEV (reference sequence). Trimming at V came to 6 bases and at J to 1 base, leaving 4 bases not matched to a gene. Here the CDR3 DNA reads TGTGCCAGCAGCCGGACTAGCATCCAAGAGACCCAGTACTTC. This translates into CASSRTSIQETQYF.

This sequence joins TRBV5-4 and TRBJ2-2, with 9 bases fitting TRBD2. The trim removed 5 bases at V and 4 bases at J, leaving 9 bases unmatched. The germline CDR1 and CDR2 sequences are SGHNT and YYREEE (reference sequence). The CDR3 is made up of 16 amino acids. The CDR3 protein is CASSHGTSPGTGELFF. The CDR3 DNA sequence: TGTGCCAGCAGTCATGGGACTAGCCCAGGCACCGGGGAGCTGTTTTTT.

This clone was observed once. The rearrangement joins TRBV5-6 to TRBJ2-5; D is possibly TRBD1 (5 bases). Per the germline V gene, CDR1 is SGHDT and CDR2 is YYEEEE. V was trimmed by 4 bases and J by 5 bases, leaving 12 bases between them. The CDR3 contains 13 residues. CDR3 sequence reads: CASSPRGRETQYF. DNA for the CDR3: TGTGCCAGCAGCCCAAGGGGCCGGGAGACCCAGTACTTC.